Following are 3 T cell receptor beta chains from one sample sequenced in a study of T cell changes during pregnancy in multiple sclerosis. Clones were read by immunoSEQ multiplex PCR, and TCRdb kept only the in-frame ones, dropping some. The sample yields just under 80,000 clones, around 93% seen once. The sample consisted of peripheral blood, taken in the first trimester of pregnancy. The receptors were gathered from a female donor with multiple sclerosis, enrolled in a pregnancy study.

The chain uses TRBV5-4 and TRBJ2-5, with 7 bases fitting TRBD2. J gave up 4 bases and V 3 bases, and 6 bases lay outside the gene matches. CDR3 length equals 14 residues. Germline V gene lookup returns CDR1 SGHNT and CDR2 YYREEE (reference sequence). The CDR3 bases are TGTGCCAGCAGCTGGGGAGGGGCCGGAGAGACCCAGTACTTC. Translated, it gives CASSWGGAGETQYF.

For the CDR3, the DNA is TGTGCCTGGAGGGGTAGCGGGAGAGGTACCGGGGAGCTGTTTTTT. Translating gives CAWRGSGRGTGELFF. This chain uses TRBV30 with TRBJ2-2, with 9 bases matching TRBD2. Germline values: CDR1 GTSNPN, CDR2 SVGIG (reference sequence). CDR3 length: 15 residues. The trim removed 3 bases at V and 5 bases at J, leaving 7 bases unmatched.

The chain uses TRBV7-3 and TRBJ2-1; TRBD2 agrees at 10 bases. The germline CDR1 and CDR2 sequences are SGHTA and FQGTGA. The CDR3 consists of 15 residues. The J segment lost 5 bases and the V segment lost 4 bases, leaving 5 bases of the junction unmatched. CDR3 sequence reads: CASSYSGGSHNEQFF. In DNA, the CDR3 is TGTGCCAGCAGCTATAGCGGGGGGTCACACAATGAGCAGTTCTTC. Full variable domain (rest looked up from reference TRBV7-3 and TRBJ2-1): GAGVSQTPSNKVTEKGKYVELRCDPISGHTALYWYRQSLGQGPEFLIYFQGTGAADDSGLPNDRFFAVRPEGSVSTLKIQRTERGDSAVYLCASSYSGGSHNEQFFGPGTRLTVL.